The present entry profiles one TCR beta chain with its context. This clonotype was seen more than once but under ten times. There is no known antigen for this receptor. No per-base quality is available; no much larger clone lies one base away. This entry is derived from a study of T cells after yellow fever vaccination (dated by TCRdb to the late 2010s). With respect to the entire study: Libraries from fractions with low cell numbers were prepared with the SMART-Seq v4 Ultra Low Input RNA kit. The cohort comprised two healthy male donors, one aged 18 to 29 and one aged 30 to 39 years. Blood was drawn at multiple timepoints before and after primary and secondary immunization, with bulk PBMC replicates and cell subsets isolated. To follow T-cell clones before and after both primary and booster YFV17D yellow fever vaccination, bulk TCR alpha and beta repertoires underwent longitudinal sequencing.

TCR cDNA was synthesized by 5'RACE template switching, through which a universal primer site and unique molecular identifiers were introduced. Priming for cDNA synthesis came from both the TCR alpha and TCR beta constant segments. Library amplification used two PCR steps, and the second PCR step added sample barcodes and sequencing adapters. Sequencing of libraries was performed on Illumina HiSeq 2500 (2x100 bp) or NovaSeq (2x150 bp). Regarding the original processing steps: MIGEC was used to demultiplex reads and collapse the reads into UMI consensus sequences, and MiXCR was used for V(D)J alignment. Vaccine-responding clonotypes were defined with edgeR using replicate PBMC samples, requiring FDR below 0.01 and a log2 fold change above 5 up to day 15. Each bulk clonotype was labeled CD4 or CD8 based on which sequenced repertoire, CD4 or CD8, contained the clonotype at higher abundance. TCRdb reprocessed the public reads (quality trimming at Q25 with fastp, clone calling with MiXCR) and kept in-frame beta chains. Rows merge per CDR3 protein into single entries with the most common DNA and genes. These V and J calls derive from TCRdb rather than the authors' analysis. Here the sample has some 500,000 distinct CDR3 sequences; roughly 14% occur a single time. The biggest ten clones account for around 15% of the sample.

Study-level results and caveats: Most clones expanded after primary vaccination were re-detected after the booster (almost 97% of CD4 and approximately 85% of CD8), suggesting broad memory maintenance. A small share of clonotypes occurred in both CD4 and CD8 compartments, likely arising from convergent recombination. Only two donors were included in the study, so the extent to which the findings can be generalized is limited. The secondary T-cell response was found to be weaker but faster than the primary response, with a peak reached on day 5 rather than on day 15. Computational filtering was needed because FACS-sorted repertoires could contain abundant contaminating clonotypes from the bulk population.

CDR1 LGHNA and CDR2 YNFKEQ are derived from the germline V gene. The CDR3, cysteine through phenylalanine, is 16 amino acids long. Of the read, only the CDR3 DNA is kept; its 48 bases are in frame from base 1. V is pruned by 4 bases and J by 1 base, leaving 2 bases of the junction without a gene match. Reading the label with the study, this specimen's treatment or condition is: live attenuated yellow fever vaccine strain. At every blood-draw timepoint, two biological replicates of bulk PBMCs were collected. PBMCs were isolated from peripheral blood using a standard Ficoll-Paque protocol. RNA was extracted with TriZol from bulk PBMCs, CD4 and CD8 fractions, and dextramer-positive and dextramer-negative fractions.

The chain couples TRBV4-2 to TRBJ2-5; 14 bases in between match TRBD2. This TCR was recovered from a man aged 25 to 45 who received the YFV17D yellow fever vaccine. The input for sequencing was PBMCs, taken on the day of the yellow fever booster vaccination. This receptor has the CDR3 CASSRLAGGTQETQYF. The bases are TGTGCCAGCAGCCGACTAGCGGGAGGGACCCAAGAGACCCAGTACTTC.